This T cell receptor (beta chain) was observed in a study of shared clonotypes between healthy human individuals. Study context: The plates for each donor numbered three CD4 naive, three CD4 memory, two CD8 naive and one CD8 memory.

In replicate PCRs of sorted subsets, 150 to 200 ng DNA, roughly 27,000 T cell genomes, was used. The method was immunoSEQ multiplex PCR; TCRdb's version includes in-frame clones alone and lacks a portion of them. The sample has around 1.4 million clones; roughly 98.5% are singletons. The length of the CDR3 is 14 residues. Trimming cost V 3 bases and J 2 bases, with 11 bases left between them. Germline assignment: CDR1 MNHEY and CDR2 SMNVEV (reference sequence). Healthy HIV-negative adults without recent acute infections or vaccinations served as donors. Remarks on this clone: Its antigen is unknown.

Study findings and constraints: With several donors compared, about 5% of naive CD4 clonotypes were shared.

This receptor was identified in a man younger than 45 in good health. The J gene is TRBJ2-7, the V gene TRBV27, with a tentative D call TRBD2 (6 bases). The sequenced sample was naive CD4+ T cells sorted from blood. Subset meaning: CD45RA+ positively selected. The CDR3 loop is CASSLASETYEQYF. DNA for the CDR3: TGTGCCAGCAGTTTGGCTAGCGAGACCTACGAGCAGTACTTC.